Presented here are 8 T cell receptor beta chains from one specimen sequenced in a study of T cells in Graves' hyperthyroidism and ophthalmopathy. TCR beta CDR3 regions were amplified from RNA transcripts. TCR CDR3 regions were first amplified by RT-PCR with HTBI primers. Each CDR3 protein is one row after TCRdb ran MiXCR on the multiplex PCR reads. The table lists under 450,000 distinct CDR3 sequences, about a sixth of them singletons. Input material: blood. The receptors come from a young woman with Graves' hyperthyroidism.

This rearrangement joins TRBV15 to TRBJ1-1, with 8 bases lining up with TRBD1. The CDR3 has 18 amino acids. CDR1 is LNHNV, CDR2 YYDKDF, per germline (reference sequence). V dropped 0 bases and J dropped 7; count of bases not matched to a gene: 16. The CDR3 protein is CATSRESALGQGAFEAFF. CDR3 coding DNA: TGTGCCACCAGCAGAGAGAGTGCCCTAGGACAGGGCGCCTTTGAAGCTTTCTTT.

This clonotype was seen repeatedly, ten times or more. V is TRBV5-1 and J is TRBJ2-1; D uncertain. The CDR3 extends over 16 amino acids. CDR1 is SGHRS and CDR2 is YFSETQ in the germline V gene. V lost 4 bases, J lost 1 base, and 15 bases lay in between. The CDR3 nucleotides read TGCGCCAGCAGCACCGGCCCGACTCGGTCCTACAATGAGCAGTTCTTC. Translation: CASSTGPTRSYNEQFF.

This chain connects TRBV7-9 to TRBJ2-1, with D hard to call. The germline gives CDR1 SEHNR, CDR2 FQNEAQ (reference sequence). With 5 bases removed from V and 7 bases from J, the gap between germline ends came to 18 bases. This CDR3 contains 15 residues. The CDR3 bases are TGTGCCAGCAGCGCCAGTGGCGTGGAAGCGAATGAGCAGTTCTTC. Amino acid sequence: CASSASGVEANEQFF.

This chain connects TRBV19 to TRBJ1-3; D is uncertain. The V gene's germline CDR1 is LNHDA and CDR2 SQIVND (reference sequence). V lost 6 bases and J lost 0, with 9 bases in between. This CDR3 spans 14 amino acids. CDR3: CASRKLSSGNTIYF. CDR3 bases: TGTGCCAGTAGGAAGTTATCCTCTGGAAACACCATATATTTT.

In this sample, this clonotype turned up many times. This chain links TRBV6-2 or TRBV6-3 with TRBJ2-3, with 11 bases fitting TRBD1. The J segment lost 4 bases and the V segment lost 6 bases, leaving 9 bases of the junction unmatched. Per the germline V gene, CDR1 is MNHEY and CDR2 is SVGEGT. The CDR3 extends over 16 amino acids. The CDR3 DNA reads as TGTGCCAGCAGAACCAAAGGACAGGGGGCCCCAGATACGCAGTATTTT. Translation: CASRTKGQGAPDTQYF.

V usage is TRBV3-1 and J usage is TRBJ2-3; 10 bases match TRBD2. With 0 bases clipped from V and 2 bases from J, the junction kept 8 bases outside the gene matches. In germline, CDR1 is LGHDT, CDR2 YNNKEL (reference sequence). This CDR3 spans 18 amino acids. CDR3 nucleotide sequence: TGTGCCAGCAGCCAAGATCTGCTAGCGGGGGCCTTCACAGATACGCAGTATTTT. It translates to CASSQDLLAGAFTDTQYF.

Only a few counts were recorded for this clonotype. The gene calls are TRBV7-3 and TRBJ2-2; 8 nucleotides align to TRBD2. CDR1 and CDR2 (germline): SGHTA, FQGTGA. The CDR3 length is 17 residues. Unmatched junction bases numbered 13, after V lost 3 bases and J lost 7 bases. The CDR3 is CASSLQSGGPKNGELFF. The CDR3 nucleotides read TGTGCCAGCAGCTTGCAATCGGGGGGGCCTAAGAACGGGGAGCTGTTTTTT.

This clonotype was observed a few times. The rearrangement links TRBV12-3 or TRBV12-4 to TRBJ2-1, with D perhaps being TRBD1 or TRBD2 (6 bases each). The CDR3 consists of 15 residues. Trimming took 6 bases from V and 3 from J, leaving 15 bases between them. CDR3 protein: CASSPPGGHYNEQFF. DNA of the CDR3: TGTGCCAGCAGCCCCCCTGGGGGGCACTACAATGAGCAGTTCTTC.